Sequencing of this T cell receptor beta chain was carried out in a study of T cell repertoires in cytomegalovirus infection. Study in general: Recently identified HLA-C-restricted CMV epitopes were among the peptides used. Indications of both CMV infection and matching HLA type were provided by public TCR beta signatures.

Regarding this clonotype: Its target is unknown.

General study points: HLA-C-restricted CMV clonotypes gave the most frequent clonotype in two of eight donors. Frequencies of public TCR beta families were cumulated, and this identified carriers of CMV plus the relevant HLA.

TCRdb re-derived calls from the reads in MiXCR, one entry per CDR3 protein. The table shows about 110,000 distinct CDR3 sequences, with less than 30% occurring only once. Material: CD8+ T cells from cultured PBMCs, obtained from culture after CMV antigen stimulation. This sequence was found in a human donor in good health (CMV status not recorded). Some clones in this sample may be carry-over from other donors' samples.

DNA for the CDR3: TGTGCCAGCAAGTCAGGGGGCCTGTGGGAGACCCAGTACTTC. Protein product: CASKSGGLWETQYF. The J gene is TRBJ2-5, the V gene TRBV7-8; TRBD1 matches 8 bases. V gave up 7 bases and J gave up 5 bases; unmatched junction bases: 9. The CDR3 spans 14 residues. The V gene's germline CDR1 is SGHVS and CDR2 FQNEAQ. The variable domain in full, with the rest retrieved from reference TRBV7-8 and TRBJ2-5, is GAGVSQSPRYKVAKRGQDVALRCDPISGHVSLFWYQQALGQGPEFLTYFQNEAQLDKSGLPSDRFFAERPEGSVSTLKIQRTQQEDSAVYLCASKSGGLWETQYFGPGTRLLVL.